This TCR beta chain derives from a study of blood T cell repertoires in COVID-19. In the source study's methods: Amplifying reference gene primers gave estimates of nucleated cell counts. Sequenced by immunoSEQ multiplex PCR; TCRdb stores in-frame clones only, minus some. That table is the source of V, J and clone size, and D and trimming were worked out from the DNA. The sample records more than 300,000 clones, roughly 89% being singletons. This CDR3 has 18 residues. J gave up 0 bases and V 10 bases, and 21 bases lay outside the gene matches. The germline V gene encodes CDR1 WNHNN and CDR2 SYGVQD (reference sequence). The study assigned cohorts using participant-reported clinical history. In Cohort 3, a recovered donor had either two negative PCRs, clearance, or symptom resolution.

The chain combines TRBV10-1 with TRBJ2-7, with 7 bases aligning to TRBD2. The material sequenced was PBMCs or T cells enriched from blood (not recorded which). The TCR comes from a woman aged 25 to 45 who had recovered from COVID-19. CDR3 protein: CATLPRTNLADISYEQYF. Here the CDR3 DNA reads TGCGCCACTCTACCCAGGACAAACCTAGCGGATATCTCCTACGAGCAGTACTTC.